This entry is about one T cell receptor (beta chain). Its antigen is unknown. The table came from immunoSEQ multiplex PCR; TCRdb's copy has only in-frame clones and leaves some out. The sample gives 68,000 or so clones, approximately 91% of which show up once; roughly 8% is in the top ten. V trimming: 2 bases; J trimming: 5 bases; junction bases outside the gene matches: 13. The CDR3 sequence is 18 residues long. Germline V gives CDR1 SNHLY, CDR2 FYNNEI. These data come from a study of T cell responses to AZD1222 COVID-19 vaccine. Study conclusions and caveats: A mostly white British donor set with more females was recruited, and clonal diversity was possibly underestimated.

The chain joins TRBV2 to TRBJ2-1; 9 bases are shared with TRBD1. The clonotype originates from an adult in good health. This material consisted of peripheral blood, taken on day 0 of AZD1222 vaccination. The chain's CDR3 is CASSELRTGVSRNNEQFF. CDR3 bases: TGTGCCAGCAGTGAACTCCGGACAGGGGTTTCTAGGAACAATGAGCAGTTCTTC.